This TCR beta chain is drawn from a study of blood T cell repertoires in COVID-19. Across the whole study: Researchers got acute and convalescent COVID-19 samples from the United States, Italy and Spain. PBMCs, B-cell-depleted T cells, or T cells provided the cDNA or gDNA that made up the material.

CDR3 length equals 16 residues. In germline, CDR1 is SGHRS, CDR2 YFSETQ. Trimming took 1 base from V and 4 from J; bases not matched to a gene: 6. The authors' processing: Nucleated cell counts were estimated from reference gene primer amplification. The method was immunoSEQ multiplex PCR; TCRdb's version includes in-frame clones alone and lacks a portion of them. That table furnishes V, J and clone size, whereas the DNA furnished D and trimming. Altogether hundreds of thousands of clones are present, over 70% being singletons, with the ten largest covering 7.5% to 9%. V gene TRBV5-1 combines with J gene TRBJ1-3; 9 bases are a match to TRBD1. The clonotype comes from a woman between 45 and 60 years old with acute or convalescent COVID-19. The sequencing input was peripheral blood. CDR3 DNA sequence: TGCGCCAGCAGCTTGCAGGGACAGGGTGCAGGAAACACCATATATTTT. As protein: CASSLQGQGAGNTIYF. Drawing the rest from reference TRBV5-1 and TRBJ1-3, the complete variable domain is KAGVTQTPRYLIKTRGQQVTLSCSPISGHRSVSWYQQTPGQGLQFLFEYFSETQRNKGNFPGRFSGRQFSNSRSEMNVSTLELGDSALYLCASSLQGQGAGNTIYFGEGSWLTVV.